Listed below are T cell receptor beta chains from one sample, sequenced in a study of a mutant IDH1 vaccine in newly diagnosed glioma. This table comes from immunoSEQ multiplex PCR, and its TCRdb copy is limited to in-frame clones, with some not included. The table has about 68,000 clones, 84% seen once. Their target antigens are unknown. This sample comprised PBMCs, obtained from a glioma patient whose treatment included an IDH1 peptide vaccine. The receptor source for this set is a man younger than 30 with glioma. The CDR3 runs from the conserved cysteine through the conserved F or W. The D gene is left open where the match is weak. A row's size may be missing; if present it is once, few, many or a size class.

v_call	clone_size	j_call	d_call	cdr3_length	cdr3_aa	cdr3_nt
TRBV4-3	-	TRBJ2-7	-	15	CASSQGGESSYEQYF	TGCGCCAGCAGCCAAGGGGGGGAATCGTCCTACGAGCAGTACTTC
TRBV4-3	-	TRBJ2-5	TRBD2	17	CASSQDLASGIGETQYF	TGCGCCAGCAGCCAAGATCTGGCTAGCGGGATTGGTGAGACCCAGTACTTC
TRBV28	-	TRBJ2-7	-	14	CASSRAGRPYEQYF	TGTGCCAGCAGTCGGGCGGGGAGACCCTACGAGCAGTACTTC
TRBV18	-	TRBJ1-2	-	13	CASSPPGSYGYTF	TGTGCCAGCTCACCACCGGGCAGCTATGGCTACACCTTC
TRBV18	-	TRBJ2-7	-	13	CASSPPARPEQYF	TGTGCCAGCTCACCACCTGCCAGACCTGAGCAGTACTTC
TRBV5-5	few	TRBJ1-1	-	16	CASKGQTTYQNTEAFF	TGTGCCAGCAAGGGGCAGACAACTTACCAGAACACTGAAGCTTTCTTT
TRBV9	-	TRBJ2-1	TRBD1	16	CASSQGQGGFYNEQFF	TGTGCCAGCAGCCAGGGACAGGGAGGCTTCTACAATGAGCAGTTCTTC
TRBV30	few	TRBJ1-5	-	17	CAWSVPRDIFSNQPQHF	TGTGCCTGGAGCGTTCCCCGGGACATCTTTTCCAATCAGCCCCAGCATTTT
TRBV7-2	-	TRBJ2-7	-	16	CASSLARGRISYEQYF	TGTGCCAGCAGCTTAGCTAGGGGACGGATATCCTACGAGCAGTACTTC
TRBV4-3	-	TRBJ2-4	TRBD1	16	CASSHTTGGAGNIQYF	TGCGCCAGCAGCCATACGACAGGGGGCGCGGGAAACATTCAGTACTTC
TRBV2	-	TRBJ1-2	-	12	CASSPEPLGYTF	TGTGCCAGCAGTCCCGAACCCCTTGGCTACACCTTC
TRBV5-8	-	TRBJ1-1	TRBD1	14	CASTTRQGGTEAFF	TGTGCCAGCACGACTAGACAGGGTGGGACTGAAGCTTTCTTT
TRBV7-9	-	TRBJ1-2	-	17	CASSLERSGGAGYGYTF	TGTGCCAGCAGCTTAGAAAGATCGGGGGGCGCGGGCTATGGCTACACCTTC
TRBV2	-	TRBJ1-5	-	14	CASSEWSHNQPQHF	TGTGCCAGCAGTGAATGGTCCCACAATCAGCCCCAGCATTTT
TRBV7-2	-	TRBJ2-5	TRBD2	15	CASSLGDYSSGTQYF	TGTGCCAGCAGCTTAGGGGACTACTCTTCAGGGACCCAGTACTTC
TRBV30	-	TRBJ2-7	-	15	CAWSAGRAALYEQYF	TGTGCCTGGAGTGCCGGCAGGGCGGCCCTTTACGAGCAGTACTTC
TRBV7-9	-	TRBJ2-2	-	15	CASSHRAYFTGELFF	TGTGCCAGCAGCCACCGGGCCTACTTCACCGGGGAGCTGTTTTTT
TRBV6-6	-	TRBJ1-1	TRBD1	14	CASSPLTGSLAAFF	TGTGCCAGCAGTCCCCTGACAGGGAGCTTAGCAGCTTTCTTT
TRBV18	-	TRBJ1-2	TRBD1	17	CASSLGQGGSGHYGYTF	TGTGCCAGCTCACTAGGACAGGGTGGATCCGGTCACTATGGCTACACCTTC
TRBV7-9	-	TRBJ2-1	TRBD2	16	CASSQLTSGRGSEQFF	TGTGCCAGCAGCCAATTGACTAGCGGGAGGGGTAGTGAGCAGTTCTTC
TRBV19	-	TRBJ1-1	-	13	CASSLWTGTEAFF	TGTGCCAGTAGTCTCTGGACGGGGACTGAAGCTTTCTTT
TRBV7-9	few	TRBJ2-7	TRBD1	14	CASSFGTGTYEQYF	TGTGCCAGCAGCTTCGGGACAGGGACATACGAGCAGTACTTC
TRBV19	few	TRBJ1-2	TRBD1	15	CASSMRRQGNYGYTF	TGTGCCAGTAGTATGCGACGACAGGGGAACTATGGCTACACCTTC
TRBV10-3	-	TRBJ2-2	-	14	CAIRDSPNTGELFF	TGTGCCATCAGGGACAGTCCGAACACCGGGGAGCTGTTTTTT
TRBV2	many	TRBJ2-7	TRBD1	13	CASNGDSSYEQYF	TGTGCCAGCAACGGGGACAGCTCCTACGAGCAGTACTTC
TRBV7-9	-	TRBJ2-7	-	11	CASTLEYEQYF	TGTGCCAGCACCCTGGAGTACGAGCAGTACTTC
TRBV6-5	-	TRBJ2-2	-	15	CASSYSSSYPGELFF	TGTGCCAGCAGTTACTCCTCCTCGTACCCCGGGGAGCTGTTTTTT
TRBV5-8	few	TRBJ1-1	-	14	CASSFGAVLAEAFF	TGTGCCAGCAGCTTCGGGGCAGTGCTCGCTGAAGCTTTCTTT
TRBV7-3	-	TRBJ2-5	-	15	CASSLTNGAEETQYF	TGTGCCAGCAGCTTAACAAACGGAGCGGAAGAGACCCAGTACTTC
TRBV4-2	-	TRBJ2-7	TRBD2	16	CASSQDLASGAYEQYF	TGTGCCAGCAGCCAAGATTTGGCTAGCGGAGCCTACGAGCAGTACTTC
TRBV19	-	TRBJ1-5	-	17	CASIQSRRGLSNQPQHF	TGTGCCAGTATCCAATCCCGGAGGGGACTTAGCAATCAGCCCCAGCATTTT
TRBV5-5	-	TRBJ2-1	-	16	CASSPEGSSRHNEQFF	TGTGCCAGCAGCCCGGAGGGCAGCTCCCGGCACAATGAGCAGTTCTTC
TRBV18	-	TRBJ1-4	-	19	CASSPTTLWRTDLNEKLFF	TGTGCCAGCTCACCTACTACCTTGTGGAGGACGGACCTTAATGAAAAACTGTTTTTT
TRBV28	-	TRBJ1-2	TRBD1	16	CASTFEGAGGNYGYTF	TGTGCCAGCACCTTTGAGGGGGCAGGGGGCAACTATGGCTACACCTTC
TRBV5-1	-	TRBJ2-2	-	13	CASTLLDAGELFF	TGCGCCAGCACCCTACTCGACGCCGGGGAGCTGTTTTTT
TRBV6-1	-	TRBJ2-3	TRBD1	14	CASRGTGGTDTQYF	TGTGCCAGCAGGGGGACAGGGGGCACAGATACGCAGTATTTT
TRBV4-3	-	TRBJ2-1	-	17	CASSRYGGDRYYNEQFF	TGCGCCAGCAGCCGCTACGGGGGGGACAGGTATTACAATGAGCAGTTCTTC
TRBV7-2	-	TRBJ1-1	TRBD1	16	CASSLLAQGASTEAFF	TGTGCCAGCAGCTTACTAGCCCAGGGGGCATCGACTGAAGCTTTCTTT
TRBV4-2	few	TRBJ1-1	-	13	CASSPGGNTEAFF	TGTGCCAGCAGCCCTGGAGGGAACACTGAAGCTTTCTTT
TRBV5-1	-	TRBJ1-1	-	15	CASSLTGQLGTEAFF	TGCGCCAGCAGCCTCACGGGACAACTGGGCACTGAAGCTTTCTTT
TRBV19	-	TRBJ1-5	TRBD1	15	CASSPDRGQNQPQHF	TGTGCCAGTAGCCCGGACAGGGGGCAAAATCAGCCCCAGCATTTT
TRBV30	-	TRBJ1-5	TRBD1	18	CAWSIRGSGQYSNQPQHF	TGTGCCTGGAGTATAAGGGGTTCGGGACAGTATAGCAATCAGCCCCAGCATTTT
TRBV27	-	TRBJ1-2	-	13	CASSLGRYYGYTF	TGTGCCAGCAGTTTAGGGCGGTACTATGGCTACACCTTC
TRBV7-2	-	TRBJ1-2	TRBD1	13	CASSQDRSYGYTF	TGTGCCAGCAGTCAGGACAGGTCCTATGGCTACACCTTC
TRBV5-5	-	TRBJ2-7	TRBD2	16	CASSLLWTSGTYEQYF	TGTGCCAGCAGCTTGCTATGGACTAGCGGGACCTACGAGCAGTACTTC